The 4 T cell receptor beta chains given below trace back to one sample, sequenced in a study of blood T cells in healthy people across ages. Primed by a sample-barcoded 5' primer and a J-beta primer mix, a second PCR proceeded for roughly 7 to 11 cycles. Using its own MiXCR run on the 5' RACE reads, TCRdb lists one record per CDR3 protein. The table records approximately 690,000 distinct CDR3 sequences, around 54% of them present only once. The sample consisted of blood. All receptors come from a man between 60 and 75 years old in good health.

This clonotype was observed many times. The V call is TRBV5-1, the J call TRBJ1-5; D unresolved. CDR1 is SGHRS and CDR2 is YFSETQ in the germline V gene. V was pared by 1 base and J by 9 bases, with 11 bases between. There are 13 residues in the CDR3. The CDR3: CASSLPQRRPQHF. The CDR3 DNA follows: TGCGCCAGCAGCTTGCCGCAGAGGCGGCCCCAGCATTTT.

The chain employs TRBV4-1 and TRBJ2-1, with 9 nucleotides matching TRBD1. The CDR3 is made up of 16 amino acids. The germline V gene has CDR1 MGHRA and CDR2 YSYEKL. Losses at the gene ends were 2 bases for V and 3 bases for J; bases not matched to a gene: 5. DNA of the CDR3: TGCGCCAGCAGCCAAACCCCGGGACAGGGCTACAATGAGCAGTTCTTC. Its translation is CASSQTPGQGYNEQFF.

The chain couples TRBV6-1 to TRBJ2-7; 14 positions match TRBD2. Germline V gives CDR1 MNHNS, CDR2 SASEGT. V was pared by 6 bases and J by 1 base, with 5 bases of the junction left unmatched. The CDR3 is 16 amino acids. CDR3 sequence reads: CASRRTSGGLSYEQYF. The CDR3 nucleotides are TGTGCCAGCAGACGGACTAGCGGGGGGCTATCCTACGAGCAGTACTTC.

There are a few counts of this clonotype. CDR3: CASSEERDFYEQYF. The CDR3 DNA sequence: TGTGCCAGCAGTGAAGAAAGGGACTTCTACGAGCAGTACTTC. The genes are TRBV6-1 and TRBJ2-7; possibly TRBD2 for D (6 bases). The CDR3 has 14 amino acids. Deletions cut 1 base from V and 3 bases from J, with 10 bases between. The germline CDR1 and CDR2 sequences are MNHNS and SASEGT.